This is a list of T cell receptor beta chains from one sample in a study of cytomegalovirus exposure and HLA in healthy donors. Assay: immunoSEQ multiplex PCR; the TCRdb copy retains only in-frame clones and omits some. The table lists about 130,000 clones, roughly 9.6% of them singletons. The sequenced sample was PBMCs. These TCRs come from a woman aged 40 to 50 in good health and CMV-seropositive. Both conserved end residues are part of each CDR3. The order of the fields is clone size, D gene, V gene, J gene, CDR3 protein, CDR3 DNA. A D gene is named only where the DNA matches it firmly. Clone size is given for some rows only: seen once, a few or many times, or a class if the clone is expanded.

NA	NA	TRBV5-6	TRBJ1-4	CASSLENAGPPGEKLFF	TGTGCCAGCAGCTTGGAAAACGCAGGGCCCCCCGGAGAAAAACTGTTTTTT
NA	TRBD1	TRBV18	TRBJ1-5	CASSPGTGGNQPQHF	TGTGCCAGCTCCCCCGGGACAGGGGGCAATCAGCCCCAGCATTTT
NA	TRBD2	TRBV9	TRBJ2-1	CASSVGVGTSGGAAYNEQFF	TGTGCCAGCAGCGTAGGGGTAGGGACTAGCGGGGGGGCAGCCTACAATGAGCAGTTCTTC
few	NA	TRBV6-5	TRBJ2-2	CASSYGSGTGELFF	TGTGCCAGCAGTTACGGTAGCGGCACCGGGGAGCTGTTTTTT
NA	NA	TRBV12-5	TRBJ1-5	CASGPGEGVSNQPQHF	TGTGCTAGTGGTCCCGGGGAGGGGGTTAGCAATCAGCCCCAGCATTTT
NA	NA	TRBV7-9	TRBJ2-1	CASSPSRRGSYNEQFF	TGTGCCAGCTCCCCCAGCCGGCGGGGCTCCTACAATGAGCAGTTCTTC
few	TRBD1	TRBV10-3	TRBJ1-6	CAISERGLTGAVSPLHF	TGTGCCATCAGTGAGAGAGGGCTGACAGGGGCTGTTTCACCCCTCCACTTT
few	NA	TRBV2	TRBJ2-2	CASSEDVATGELFF	TGTGCCAGCAGTGAAGACGTGGCCACCGGGGAGCTGTTTTTT
few	NA	TRBV6-6	TRBJ2-7	CASSTNEKVAYF	TGTGCCAGCAGTACTAACGAAAAAGTCGCCTACTTC
few	NA	TRBV29-1	TRBJ2-3	CSVDRGTDTQYF	TGCAGCGTTGATAGGGGAACAGATACGCAGTATTTT
few	NA	TRBV5-1	TRBJ2-2	CASGGTLNTGELFF	TGCGCCAGCGGCGGGACCCTTAACACCGGGGAGCTGTTTTTT
NA	NA	TRBV7-2	TRBJ1-2	CASSLLLSADLTNYGYTF	TGTGCCAGCAGCTTACTCCTCTCCGCAGACTTAACTAACTATGGCTACACCTTC
NA	TRBD1	TRBV6-5	TRBJ2-2	CASSIGQAGELFF	TGTGCCAGCAGTATCGGACAGGCCGGGGAGCTGTTTTTT
few	NA	TRBV10-3	TRBJ1-1	CAISESFGSGAEAFF	TGTGCCATCAGTGAGTCGTTCGGGTCGGGAGCTGAAGCTTTCTTT
NA	NA	TRBV18	TRBJ1-1	CASSPTGFPEAFF	TGTGCCAGCTCACCTACAGGGTTCCCTGAAGCTTTCTTT
NA	TRBD1	TRBV23-1	TRBJ1-3	CASSQSPSYRGPLSGNTIYF	TGCGCCAGCAGTCAATCGCCTTCCTACAGGGGCCCGCTATCTGGAAACACCATATATTTT
few	TRBD2	TRBV19	TRBJ2-3	CASSLTSGGSMDTQYF	TGTGCCAGTAGTTTGACTAGCGGGGGGTCCATGGATACGCAGTATTTT
NA	TRBD1	TRBV4-1	TRBJ2-7	CASSQAGTGVWEQYF	TGCGCCAGCAGCCAAGCCGGGACAGGGGTCTGGGAGCAGTACTTC
NA	TRBD1	TRBV7-2	TRBJ1-2	CASSPDRVGYGYTF	TGTGCCAGCAGCCCCGACAGGGTAGGCTATGGCTACACCTTC
few	NA	TRBV5-1	TRBJ1-5	CASSLLPGLEQPQHF	TGCGCCAGCAGCTTGTTACCGGGTTTGGAACAGCCCCAGCATTTT
NA	NA	TRBV2	TRBJ2-7	CASREVNVYEQYF	TGTGCCAGCCGCGAGGTAAATGTCTACGAGCAGTACTTC
NA	NA	TRBV7-8	TRBJ1-6	CASSPTQGLNSPLHF	TGTGCCAGCAGTCCTACTCAGGGTCTTAATTCACCCCTCCACTTT
NA	NA	TRBV19	TRBJ1-1	CASSSGEVLNTEAFF	TGTGCCAGTAGTTCCGGGGAAGTGTTGAACACTGAAGCTTTCTTT
few	TRBD2	TRBV29-1	TRBJ2-1	CSVEGGMERGVWDEQFF	TGCAGCGTTGAAGGGGGTATGGAGCGGGGGGTCTGGGATGAGCAGTTCTTC
few	TRBD1	TRBV5-1	TRBJ2-4	CASSFWTGDTKNIQYF	TGCGCCAGCAGCTTCTGGACAGGGGATACCAAAAACATTCAGTACTTC
NA	TRBD1	TRBV2	TRBJ1-1	CASLLGQGYTEAFF	TGTGCCAGCCTCCTGGGACAGGGATACACTGAAGCTTTCTTT
many	TRBD2	TRBV10-3	TRBJ2-5	CAISALAEQETQYF	TGTGCCATCAGCGCACTAGCGGAACAAGAGACCCAGTACTTC
NA	NA	TRBV5-1	TRBJ2-3	CASSLSGFTDTQYF	TGCGCCAGCAGCCTTTCAGGGTTCACAGATACGCAGTATTTT
few	TRBD1	TRBV29-1	TRBJ1-2	CSVDIGDSFFGGTF	TGCAGCGTTGACATTGGGGACAGCTTCTTTGGAGGGACCTTC
NA	TRBD2	TRBV5-4	TRBJ2-7	CASSPGTSVHEQYF	TGTGCCAGCAGCCCTGGGACTAGCGTCCACGAGCAGTACTTC
NA	NA	TRBV25-1	TRBJ1-1	CASSTLGRETEAFF	TGTGCCAGCAGTACATTAGGAAGGGAGACTGAAGCTTTCTTT